A single sample is the source of the 19 T cell receptor beta chains below, sequenced in a study of blood T cells in healthy people across ages. PCR was performed a second time for about 7 to 11 cycles using a sample-barcoded 5' primer and a J-beta primer mix. TCRdb passed the 5' RACE reads through MiXCR, listing each CDR3 protein once. The table lists about 1.8 million distinct CDR3 sequences, about 50% of them singletons, with less than 2.5% in the top ten. The sample taken for sequencing was blood. The source is a woman in her thirties or forties in good health.

The chain has TRBV29-1 and TRBJ2-3, with D possibly matching TRBD1 (5 bases). Trimming took off 4 bases at V and 4 bases at J, with 12 bases between the two ends. This CDR3 is built from 13 residues. Germline V lookup: CDR1 SQVTM, CDR2 ANQGSEA. The CDR3 loop reads CSVGSRAADTQYF. The DNA of the CDR3 is TGCAGCGTTGGGAGCAGGGCCGCAGATACGCAGTATTTT.

This clonotype was picked up a small number of times. V usage is TRBV4-2 and J usage is TRBJ2-5, with 10 bases identical to TRBD2. Germline loops: CDR1 LGHNA, CDR2 YNFKEQ. The CDR3 is 14 residues long. Trimming removed 2 bases from V and 4 bases from J; junction bases left unmatched: 1. The CDR3 loop reads CASSQLAGVETQYF. As DNA, the CDR3 is TGTGCCAGCAGCCAACTAGCGGGGGTAGAGACCCAGTACTTC.

This clonotype came up a few times. V gene TRBV20-1 combines with J gene TRBJ2-5, with no clear D. This CDR3 is built from 15 residues. V was pared by 0 bases and J by 1 base, with 12 bases between. Germline-derived CDR1 and CDR2 are DFQATT and SNEGSKA (reference sequence). DNA of the CDR3: TGCAGTGCTAGAGAGGTCGGCAGGTCCCAAGAGACCCAGTACTTC. Translated: CSAREVGRSQETQYF.

The table lists this clonotype with many counts. The chain is built from TRBV18 and TRBJ2-7, with 7 bases aligning to TRBD1. CDR1 is KGHSH, CDR2 LQKENI, per germline. With 3 bases clipped from V and 5 bases from J, the junction kept 4 bases outside the gene matches. The CDR3 consists of 13 residues. The CDR3 loop reads CASSPGTGDEQYF. In DNA, the CDR3 is TGTGCCAGCTCACCCGGAACAGGGGACGAGCAGTACTTC.

This clonotype was seen at least ten times. The V gene is TRBV5-1, the J gene TRBJ2-3; 8 bases are shared with TRBD2. J gave up 0 bases and V 3 bases, and 3 bases lay outside the gene matches. CDR3 size: 15 residues. Germline V gene lookup returns CDR1 SGHRS and CDR2 YFSETQ. This CDR3 reads CASSSTGGSTDTQYF. CDR3 nucleotides: TGCGCCAGCAGCTCCACGGGGGGGAGCACAGATACGCAGTATTTT.

CDR3 loop: CASKALRASGEQYF. The CDR3 DNA reads TGTGCCTCAAAGGCCCTAAGAGCCTCCGGAGAGCAGTACTTC. The chain links TRBV6-5 to TRBJ2-7; D is undetermined. Germline V lookup: CDR1 MNHEY, CDR2 SVGAGI. The CDR3 is 14 residues long. V was pared by 11 bases and J by 7 bases, with 24 bases between.

The CDR3 DNA sequence: TGTGCCAGCAGTCCCCGTGTGGGCAATCGAAATCAGCCCCAGCATTTT. It is translated as CASSPRVGNRNQPQHF. The rearrangement links TRBV12-3 or TRBV12-4 to TRBJ1-5; D remains unclear. The ends were cut back, 5 bases at V and 4 bases at J, with 18 bases in the middle. CDR3 size: 16 residues.

This chain links TRBV12-3 or TRBV12-4 with TRBJ2-3; 8 nucleotides align to TRBD1. CDR3 length equals 15 residues. The V segment lost 5 bases and the J segment 2 bases; nucleotides outside the gene matches: 6. The CDR3, as DNA: TGTGCCAGCAGTGCGTCGGACAGGGACACAGATACGCAGTATTTT. Translating it yields CASSASDRDTDTQYF.

In this sample, this clonotype turned up a few times. The chain is built from TRBV7-2 and TRBJ2-3; possibly TRBD2 for D (5 bases). Trimming pared 4 bases from V and 6 bases from J, leaving 14 bases between. The V gene's germline CDR1 is SGHTA and CDR2 FQGNSA. CDR3 size: 14 residues. The DNA of the CDR3 is TGTGCCAGCAGCTCCGGACTGCCCGGGGATACGCAGTATTTT. Its protein product is CASSSGLPGDTQYF.

This clonotype has more than one count but fewer than ten. The chain has TRBV20-1 and TRBJ2-3, with D possibly TRBD1 on 5 matching bases. CDR1 DFQATT and CDR2 SNEGSKA come from the germline V gene (reference sequence). Trimming stripped 5 bases from V and 4 bases from J, with 16 bases between. The length of the CDR3 is 14 residues. In nucleotides, the CDR3 is TGCAGTGCTGTCGATCGCAGGGAATCAGATACGCAGTATTTT. Protein: CSAVDRRESDTQYF.

The chain is built from TRBV27 and TRBJ1-4, with D possibly TRBD1 on 6 matching bases. The CDR3 sequence is 14 residues long. V shed 5 bases and J shed 7 bases, with 14 bases lying between them. The germline CDR1 and CDR2 sequences are MNHEY and SMNVEV (reference sequence). CDR3 DNA sequence: TGTGCCAGCAGTGTCGCAGGGGCAGGTGAAAAACTGTTTTTT. This gives the protein CASSVAGAGEKLFF.

V is TRBV28 and J is TRBJ2-3, with D perhaps TRBD2 (5 bases). The CDR3 spans 15 residues. Looked up from germline, CDR1 is MDHEN and CDR2 is SYDVKM. The V and J ends lost 3 bases and 5 bases respectively, with 15 bases between them. CDR3 in amino acids: CASSLGGSEKDTQYF. As DNA, the CDR3 is TGTGCCAGCAGTTTGGGTGGGAGTGAGAAAGATACGCAGTATTTT. Using reference TRBV28 and TRBJ2-3 for the parts outside the CDR3, the full variable domain is DVKVTQSSRYLVKRTGEKVFLECVQDMDHENMFWYRQDPGLGLRLIYFSYDVKMKEKGDIPEGYSVSREKKERFSLILESASTNQTSMYLCASSLGGSEKDTQYFGPGTRLTVL.

V gene TRBV28 combines with J gene TRBJ2-5, with a weak D call TRBD1 (6 bases). CDR3 length equals 17 residues. With 1 base removed from V and 2 bases from J, the gap between germline ends came to 17 bases. Per germline, CDR1 MDHEN and CDR2 SYDVKM. CDR3 in DNA: TGTGCCAGCAGTTTATCACTCGCAGGGGCGCTACAAGAGACCCAGTACTTC. Its protein product is CASSLSLAGALQETQYF.

The rearrangement uses TRBV20-1 and TRBJ2-1, with D possibly being TRBD1 (5 bases). The CDR3 totals 12 residues. V lost 0 bases, J lost 10 bases, and 10 bases lay in between. CDR1 and CDR2 (germline): DFQATT, SNEGSKA (reference sequence). CDR3 protein: CSARDRGNEQFF. The CDR3 nucleotides are TGCAGTGCTAGAGATAGGGGTAACGAGCAGTTCTTC.

This clonotype was seen a few times. This CDR3 is CSASGQGLGYEQYF. DNA of the CDR3: TGCAGTGCTAGCGGACAGGGGCTGGGGTACGAGCAGTACTTC. V usage is TRBV20-1 and J usage is TRBJ2-7, with TRBD1 identical over 9 bases. The CDR3 runs 14 residues. The ends lost 3 bases at V and 4 bases at J; junction bases unmatched: 7. Per the germline V gene, CDR1 is DFQATT and CDR2 is SNEGSKA (reference sequence).

The chain joins TRBV7-9 to TRBJ2-4; the D gene is possibly TRBD2 (5 bases). The J call may not be correct, given that the DNA end is closer to TRBJ2-7. Germline CDR1 is SEHNR and CDR2 is FQNEAQ (reference sequence). CDR3 size: 12 residues. For the CDR3, the DNA is TGTGCCAGCACTTCGGAGAGGGTCGAGCAGTACTTC. Translated, it gives CASTSERVEQYF.

V usage is TRBV5-1 and J usage is TRBJ2-5; 7 nucleotides align to TRBD2. Judging by the DNA end, TRBJ2-7 fits better; the J call may be wrong. The germline V gene has CDR1 SGHRS and CDR2 YFSETQ. The CDR3 consists of 15 residues. The CDR3, as DNA: TGCGCCAGCAGCCACGACGGGGGGAGGGTCGTCGAGCAGTACTTC. Protein product: CASSHDGGRVVEQYF.

The sample holds a few counts of this clonotype. J is TRBJ1-5 and V is TRBV6-2 or TRBV6-3; TRBD1 aligns across 11 bases. J was trimmed by 3 bases and V by 1 base; bases with no gene match: 8. Germline V lookup: CDR1 MNHEY, CDR2 SVGEGT. The CDR3 sequence is 18 residues long. Here the CDR3 DNA reads TGTGCCAGCAGTTACTATGCCGGGACAGGGGGGTTCAATCAGCCCCAGCATTTT. Its translation: CASSYYAGTGGFNQPQHF.

This clonotype was seen once. The chain recombines TRBV6-5 with TRBJ1-1; D may be TRBD1 (5 bases). V was cut by 5 bases and J by 0 bases, with 13 bases left in between. From germline, CDR1 is MNHEY and CDR2 SVGAGI. This CDR3 has 15 amino acids. The CDR3 coding sequence is TGTGCCAGCAGTAGCTTAAGGGGCTTGAACACTGAAGCTTTCTTT. As protein: CASSSLRGLNTEAFF.